This is a list of T cell receptor beta chains from one sample in a study of cytomegalovirus exposure and HLA in healthy donors. TCRdb's copy holds only in-frame clones and misses some; the assay was immunoSEQ multiplex PCR. This table holds tens of thousands of clones, 70% to 85% found once. Sequencing was carried out using PBMCs. These receptors were taken from a man in his forties or fifties in good health and CMV-seropositive. Both conserved end residues are trimmed from each CDR3. Fields, in order: clone size, J gene, V gene, CDR3 protein. Some rows have no size entry. The others give once, few or many, or a class for an expanded clone.

size: few
J: TRBJ1-1
V: TRBV4-3
CDR3: ASSQDEGPKRAEAF

size: NA
J: TRBJ2-1
V: TRBV7-2
CDR3: ASSLAGTHEQF

size: NA
J: TRBJ2-7
V: TRBV11-3
CDR3: ASSLDPGNYEQY

size: few
J: TRBJ2-7
V: TRBV7-8
CDR3: ASSQISGLSSYEQY

size: NA
J: TRBJ2-5
V: TRBV5-4
CDR3: ASSLVGGAGGLWTQY

size: NA
J: TRBJ2-3
V: TRBV7-9
CDR3: ASTSVDTQY

size: NA
J: TRBJ2-1
V: TRBV7-9
CDR3: ASSTGTSGNNEQF

size: NA
J: TRBJ1-1
V: TRBV27
CDR3: ASSLYAGGRYFMNTEAF

size: NA
J: TRBJ1-1
V: TRBV7-6
CDR3: ASRTGGDTEAF

size: few
J: TRBJ1-2
V: TRBV9
CDR3: ASSTITTNYGYT

size: NA
J: TRBJ2-1
V: TRBV11-2
CDR3: ASSLESSYNEQF

size: NA
J: TRBJ1-4
V: TRBV5-5
CDR3: ASSRVGQFNEKLF

size: NA
J: TRBJ1-2
V: TRBV6-5
CDR3: ASSYAGTGVYGYT

size: NA
J: TRBJ2-1
V: TRBV5-1
CDR3: ASRLLAGENEQF

size: NA
J: TRBJ1-1
V: TRBV18
CDR3: ASSPRTVGTEAF

size: few
J: TRBJ1-4
V: TRBV14
CDR3: ASSRSQGFKNEKLF

size: few
J: TRBJ1-5
V: TRBV15
CDR3: ATSRATGIQPQH

size: NA
J: TRBJ2-7
V: TRBV14
CDR3: ASDEGASEQY

size: once
J: TRBJ1-5
V: TRBV5-1
CDR3: ASSLEGQENQPQH

size: NA
J: TRBJ1-1
V: TRBV19
CDR3: ASLQGAQEAF

size: NA
J: TRBJ2-1
V: TRBV4-2
CDR3: ASSPFLAGGTVYNEQF

size: few
J: TRBJ2-7
V: TRBV19
CDR3: ASSRTSGISYEQY

size: NA
J: TRBJ1-1
V: TRBV19
CDR3: ASSITDTGYTEAF

size: NA
J: TRBJ2-1
V: TRBV7-3
CDR3: ASSDGSPGEF

size: once
J: TRBJ2-5
V: TRBV25-1
CDR3: ASMREDQY

size: NA
J: TRBJ1-3
V: TRBV19
CDR3: ASSPAAGTGSGNTIY

size: NA
J: TRBJ2-7
V: TRBV4-2
CDR3: ASSQVRSGAFYEQY

size: NA
J: TRBJ1-5
V: TRBV6-6
CDR3: ASLGGGGSNQPQH

size: NA
J: TRBJ1-4
V: TRBV15
CDR3: ATSRETTGAMELF

size: NA
J: TRBJ2-2
V: TRBV5-4
CDR3: ASSRDRIGGELF

size: NA
J: TRBJ2-7
V: TRBV5-1
CDR3: ASSLWGEVVEQY

size: NA
J: TRBJ2-2
V: TRBV25-1
CDR3: ASSDSSSDAGELF

size: NA
J: TRBJ2-7
V: TRBV10-1
CDR3: ASSEGGARGSYEQY

size: NA
J: TRBJ2-3
V: TRBV7-6
CDR3: ASHRKDSDPHTQY

size: NA
J: TRBJ1-5
V: TRBV19
CDR3: ASSHSSTGTGGQPQH

size: NA
J: TRBJ2-1
V: TRBV11-3
CDR3: ASSLAGLAGEQEQF

size: NA
J: TRBJ2-7
V: TRBV6-5
CDR3: ASTADRPNYEQY

size: NA
J: TRBJ2-7
V: TRBV29-1
CDR3: SVGTPYYEQY

size: NA
J: TRBJ2-1
V: TRBV6-4
CDR3: ASSVIAGNNEQF

size: NA
J: TRBJ2-7
V: TRBV10-2
CDR3: ASSEGLVSYEQY

size: NA
J: TRBJ1-2
V: TRBV30
CDR3: ASLGTTTTGLSYT

size: NA
J: TRBJ2-7
V: TRBV6-1
CDR3: ASSDPAGLPAYEQY

size: NA
J: TRBJ2-1
V: TRBV11-2
CDR3: ASSPRTSYQGLF

size: NA
J: TRBJ2-7
V: TRBV10-3
CDR3: AISESAGVEQY

size: NA
J: TRBJ2-3
V: TRBV27
CDR3: ASSPGLAGVSTDTQY

size: NA
J: TRBJ2-4
V: TRBV11-2
CDR3: ASSLSTGGAKNSQY

size: NA
J: TRBJ2-7
V: TRBV6-5
CDR3: ASTSLDGDYEQY

size: NA
J: TRBJ2-1
V: TRBV30
CDR3: AWRSLQGNEQF

size: NA
J: TRBJ2-3
V: TRBV12-5
CDR3: ASGLTIADTQY

size: NA
J: TRBJ2-7
V: TRBV18
CDR3: ASSPGGNRAYEQY

size: NA
J: TRBJ2-3
V: TRBV20-1
CDR3: SAEDTDTQY